The clone carrying this TCR beta chain was counted between two and nine times. Antigen specificity is unknown. Each sample provided at least 5 micrograms of extracted total RNA. The CDR3 length is 12 residues. Together with a sample-barcoded 5' primer, a J-beta primer mix was included in a second PCR lasting about 6 to 11 cycles. TCRdb re-called the 5' RACE reads with MiXCR, one entry per CDR3 protein. This table holds about 970,000 distinct CDR3 sequences, 51% found once. This sample is part of a study of blood T cells in healthy people across ages. Findings of the study overall: Age showed a roughly linear inverse relationship with TCR beta diversity per million T cells.

Sequences were obtained from blood. This clonotype was obtained from a woman aged 60 to 75 in good health. The J gene is TRBJ2-5, the V gene TRBV12-3 or TRBV12-4; D remains unclear. The J call may be faulty, since TRBJ2-7 better matches the DNA end. The DNA of the CDR3 is TGTGCCAGCAGGGGCATGGGCTCCGAGCAGTACTTC. It encodes CASRGMGSEQYF.